A selection of T cell receptor beta chains follows, all from one sample in a study of blood T cells in healthy people across ages. TCRdb itself ran the 5' RACE reads through MiXCR, one entry per CDR3 protein. This table holds over 500,000 distinct CDR3 sequences, around 50% found once. Sample: blood. These receptors all stem from a woman older than 75 in good health. CDR3s include the opening cysteine and the closing phenylalanine or tryptophan. The order of the fields is J gene, V gene, D gene, clone size, CDR3 protein, CDR3 DNA. The D gene is left open where the match is weak. A clone size is listed for some rows: how often the clone was seen (once, few, many), or a class if it is expanded.

J: TRBJ2-1; V: TRBV15; D: TRBD2; size: few; CDR3: CATSASGLHNEQFF; DNA: TGTGCCACCAGCGCTAGCGGACTACACAATGAGCAGTTCTTC
J: TRBJ2-5; V: TRBV19; D: NA; size: NA; CDR3: CASRTGTTVQETQYF; DNA: TGTGCCAGTAGAACCGGGACAACCGTGCAAGAGACCCAGTACTTC
J: TRBJ2-5; V: TRBV9; D: NA; size: NA; CDR3: CASSVGTVGQETQYF; DNA: TGTGCCAGCAGCGTAGGGACAGTGGGCCAAGAGACCCAGTACTTC
J: TRBJ2-2; V: TRBV9; D: NA; size: few; CDR3: CASQSGSVTGELFF; DNA: TGTGCCAGCCAGTCCGGCAGCGTCACCGGGGAGCTGTTTTTT
J: TRBJ1-4; V: TRBV27; D: NA; size: NA; CDR3: CASSLGGKLFF; DNA: TGTGCCAGCAGTTTGGGGGGAAAACTGTTTTTT
J: TRBJ2-1; V: TRBV29-1; D: TRBD2; size: NA; CDR3: CSVDLAGKSYNEQFF; DNA: TGCAGCGTTGACCTAGCGGGGAAGTCCTACAATGAGCAGTTCTTC
J: TRBJ1-2; V: TRBV3-1; D: TRBD1; size: NA; CDR3: CASSAGTGEIRGYTF; DNA: TGTGCCAGCAGCGCCGGGACAGGGGAGATCAGGGGCTACACCTTC
J: TRBJ2-5; V: TRBV28; D: TRBD1; size: many; CDR3: CASRNRQGRAETQYF; DNA: TGTGCCAGCAGGAATCGACAGGGAAGGGCAGAGACCCAGTACTTC
J: TRBJ1-1; V: TRBV28; D: TRBD1; size: few; CDR3: CASSRSSPGGNTEAFF; DNA: TGTGCCAGCAGTCGTAGCTCCCCAGGGGGGAACACTGAAGCTTTCTTT
J: TRBJ2-3; V: TRBV5-1; D: TRBD2; size: NA; CDR3: CASRKGLAGGPKADTQYF; DNA: TGCGCCAGCAGGAAGGGACTAGCGGGAGGGCCAAAAGCAGATACGCAGTATTTT
J: TRBJ2-1; V: TRBV6-5; D: TRBD2; size: many; CDR3: CASSYSPSGSYNEQFF; DNA: TGTGCCAGCAGTTACTCTCCTAGCGGCTCCTACAATGAGCAGTTCTTC
J: TRBJ2-2; V: TRBV28; D: TRBD2; size: once; CDR3: CASSFGLARTGELFF; DNA: TGTGCCAGCAGTTTCGGACTAGCGAGGACCGGGGAGCTGTTTTTT
J: TRBJ1-2; V: TRBV5-6; D: NA; size: NA; CDR3: CASSRGTANYGYTF; DNA: TGTGCCAGCAGCAGAGGGACGGCGAACTATGGCTACACCTTC
J: TRBJ2-3; V: TRBV20-1; D: TRBD1; size: NA; CDR3: CSGTGTGARTDTQYF; DNA: TGCAGTGGCACCGGGACAGGGGCCCGCACAGATACGCAGTATTTT
J: TRBJ2-1; V: TRBV6-1; D: NA; size: once; CDR3: CASSEVGYLHNEQFF; DNA: TGTGCCAGCAGTGAAGTTGGGTACTTGCACAATGAGCAGTTCTTC
J: TRBJ2-7; V: TRBV29-1; D: NA; size: NA; CDR3: CSVENEQGGYEQYF; DNA: TGCAGCGTTGAAAATGAACAGGGTGGCTACGAGCAGTACTTC
J: TRBJ2-6; V: TRBV27; D: NA; size: few; CDR3: CASSAGLGANVLTF; DNA: TGTGCCAGCAGTGCGGGTCTAGGGGCCAACGTCCTGACTTTC
J: TRBJ2-3; V: TRBV18; D: NA; size: NA; CDR3: CPSSPTTDTQYF; DNA: TGTCCCAGCTCACCGACCACAGATACGCAGTATTTT
J: TRBJ2-7; V: TRBV2; D: TRBD2; size: NA; CDR3: CASSTSGKYEQYF; DNA: TGTGCCAGCAGCACAAGCGGGAAGTACGAGCAGTACTTC
J: TRBJ2-1; V: TRBV2; D: TRBD2; size: once; CDR3: CASTGRESNEQFF; DNA: TGTGCCAGCACCGGGCGGGAGAGCAATGAGCAGTTCTTC
J: TRBJ2-1; V: TRBV7-3; D: NA; size: NA; CDR3: CASSRSPLGNEQFF; DNA: TGTGCCAGCAGCCGGAGTCCTCTCGGCAATGAGCAGTTCTTC
J: TRBJ2-3; V: TRBV27; D: TRBD1; size: NA; CDR3: CASSLLWDRVTDTQYF; DNA: TGTGCCAGCAGTTTATTGTGGGACAGGGTTACAGATACGCAGTATTTT